This entry features one TCR beta chain sequence. This specimen belongs to a study of blood T cell repertoires in COVID-19. The overall study: Sources were T cells, B-cell-depleted T cells, or PBMCs; the material itself was cDNA or gDNA.

In the original processing: Cell counts per sample came from amplifying reference gene primers. TCRdb keeps only in-frame clones here, not all; method: immunoSEQ multiplex PCR. That table furnishes V, J and clone size, whereas the DNA furnished D and trimming. Here the sample spans 390,000 or so clones, around 90% being singletons. The CDR3 spans 14 residues. Germline V gene sequence: CDR1 KGHSH, CDR2 LQKENI. Deletions cut 3 bases from V and 0 bases from J, with 8 bases between. The sequence came from a woman between 25 and 40 years old with COVID-19, enrolled during active disease. Sequencing was carried out using peripheral blood. This chain links TRBV18 with TRBJ2-5; D uncertain. CDR3 sequence reads: CASSPPVYQETQYF. DNA for the CDR3: TGTGCCAGCTCACCCCCGGTTTACCAAGAGACCCAGTACTTC.